One and the same sample provided the 26 T cell receptor beta chains below, sequenced in a study of CD8+CD57+ T cells in acquired aplastic anemia. The template used for profiling TCR beta VDJ and CDR3 was genomic DNA. Each CDR3 protein gets one entry after TCRdb re-called the reads with MiXCR. The table has around 170,000 distinct CDR3 sequences, less than 55% seen once; the top ten hold 2.9%. The specimen sequenced was sorted CD4+, CD8+, or CD8+CD57+ T cells (not recorded which) from PBMCs. These receptors originate from a human donor in good health.

The chain carries TRBV20-1 and TRBJ2-7; 9 bases map to TRBD2. CDR1 and CDR2 (germline): DFQATT, SNEGSKA (reference sequence). The J segment lost 5 bases and the V segment lost 3 bases, leaving 11 bases of the junction unmatched. The CDR3 consists of 15 residues. The CDR3: CSASPLAGASHEQYF. DNA for the CDR3: TGCAGTGCTAGTCCTTTAGCGGGGGCGAGCCACGAGCAGTACTTC.

The chain has TRBV10-3 and TRBJ2-3, with D perhaps assigned TRBD1 or TRBD2 (6 bases each). Germline loops: CDR1 ENHRY, CDR2 SYGVKD. This CDR3 comprises 15 residues. V dropped 3 bases and J dropped 4 bases, with 14 bases sitting between them. Here the CDR3 reads CAISDGGRVADTQYF. CDR3 nucleotide sequence: TGTGCCATCAGTGACGGGGGCAGGGTGGCAGATACGCAGTATTTT.

This clonotype was seen only once. The chain employs TRBV29-1 and TRBJ1-1; unclear D gene. The germline V gene encodes CDR1 SQVTM and CDR2 ANQGSEA. This CDR3 comprises 11 residues. Trimming shortened V by 3 bases and J by 7 bases, and 9 bases separated the two germline ends. CDR3 sequence reads: CSVDPGVEAFF. In DNA, the CDR3 is TGCAGCGTTGATCCGGGCGTTGAAGCTTTCTTT.

This clonotype was counted many times. J is TRBJ2-4 and V is TRBV12-3 or TRBV12-4; D gene unclear. The V end lost 5 bases, the J end lost 9 bases, and 8 bases lay between the germline ends. The CDR3 consists of 11 residues. The CDR3 region has the DNA TGTGCCAGCAGTCCAGATGTCATTCAGTACTTC. Translating gives CASSPDVIQYF.

This clonotype was observed many times. The rearrangement links TRBV15 to TRBJ2-1, with 11 nucleotides matching TRBD2. The CDR3 runs 16 residues. Germline V lookup: CDR1 LNHNV, CDR2 YYDKDF (reference sequence). Trimming took 3 bases from V and 7 from J; bases not matched to a gene: 8. CDR3 region: CATSSFMTSGMNEQFF. DNA of the CDR3: TGTGCCACCAGCAGTTTCATGACTAGCGGGATGAATGAGCAGTTCTTC.

This clonotype was recorded a few times. The J gene is TRBJ1-1, the V gene TRBV6-1; the D is unclear. The CDR3 spans 15 residues. The germline V gene encodes CDR1 MNHNS and CDR2 SASEGT. V dropped 5 bases and J dropped 1 base, with 14 bases sitting between them. CDR3 DNA sequence: TGTGCCAGCAGTCCTACAAATTATGGGAACACTGAAGCTTTCTTT. The encoded protein is CASSPTNYGNTEAFF.

Remarks on this clonotype: A much bigger clone sits one base away, suggesting this may be a read error. The CDR3 does not close with the conserved phenylalanine or tryptophan, likely indicating a read error. This chain uses TRBV7-9 with TRBJ1-4; 7 bases are shared with TRBD1. This CDR3 comprises 15 residues. The germline CDR1 and CDR2 sequences are SEHNR and FQNEAQ (reference sequence). Trimming at V came to 4 bases and at J to 5 bases, leaving 7 bases not matched to a gene. The CDR3 protein is CASSSPGQKNEKLFV. The DNA for the CDR3 is TGTGCCAGCAGCTCACCGGGACAGAAGAATGAAAAACTGTTTGTT.

This clonotype came up a few times. This rearrangement joins TRBV20-1 to TRBJ2-7, with 8 nucleotides matching TRBD1. Per germline, CDR1 DFQATT and CDR2 SNEGSKA (reference sequence). The trim removed 3 bases at V and 6 bases at J, leaving 7 bases unmatched. This CDR3 contains 13 residues. The CDR3 DNA reads as TGCAGTGCTAGTGGGGCAGGGGGCGGCGAGCAGTACTTC. Translated, it gives CSASGAGGGEQYF.

The chain joins TRBV5-1 to TRBJ1-6; D may be TRBD1 (5 bases). Trimming took 4 bases from V and 12 from J, leaving 14 bases between them. The CDR3 totals 13 residues. Germline-derived CDR1 and CDR2 are SGHRS and YFSETQ. CDR3 amino acids: CASSVTAAEPLHF. The CDR3 DNA follows: TGCGCCAGCAGCGTGACAGCTGCCGAACCCCTCCACTTT.

The gene calls are TRBV20-1 and TRBJ2-7; D remains unclear. This CDR3 is built from 10 residues. Deletions cut 8 bases from V and 2 bases from J, with 7 bases between. Germline-derived CDR1 and CDR2 are DFQATT and SNEGSKA (reference sequence). The CDR3 bases are TGCAGTATCTCTCCCTACGAGCAGTACTTC. Translated, it gives CSISPYEQYF.

This chain links TRBV7-2 with TRBJ1-2; no reliable D call. The CDR3 has 15 amino acids. V was shortened by 8 bases and J by 8 bases, with 24 bases between the two germline ends. Germline V lookup: CDR1 SGHTA, CDR2 FQGNSA. The CDR3 sequence: CASEKSAPGGGGYTF. DNA of the CDR3: TGTGCCAGCGAGAAATCGGCACCGGGTGGAGGAGGCTACACCTTC.

This clonotype was seen at least ten times. The CDR3 here is CATKQGTSQYF. The CDR3 nucleotides read TGTGCCACAAAACAGGGGACCTCGCAGTATTTT. The chain links TRBV24-1 to TRBJ2-3; 7 bases fit TRBD1. The ends lost 10 bases at V and 10 bases at J; junction bases unmatched: 7. The CDR3 contains 11 residues. In germline, CDR1 is KGHDR, CDR2 SFDVKD.

To note about this clonotype: This clone may be a read error of a much larger clone one base away. The conserved phenylalanine or tryptophan normally closing the CDR3 is absent here, so this likely arose from a read error. CDR3 in amino acids: CASSLPGADYGYTL. The CDR3 DNA sequence: TGCGCCAGCAGCTTGCCAGGGGCAGACTATGGCTACACCCTC. This sequence joins TRBV5-1 and TRBJ1-2; D possibly corresponds to TRBD1 (6 bases). Trimming removed 1 base at V and 3 bases at J, with 10 bases between. The CDR3 totals 14 residues. Germline V gives CDR1 SGHRS, CDR2 YFSETQ.

Ten or more counts support this clonotype. The chain employs TRBV24-1 and TRBJ2-3, with TRBD2 identical over 9 bases. Germline values: CDR1 KGHDR, CDR2 SFDVKD. The junction had 0 bases not matched to a gene; V was cut back by 0 bases and J by 3 bases. This CDR3 has 15 amino acids. CDR3 protein: CATSDLLAGTDTQYF. The DNA of the CDR3 is TGTGCCACCAGTGATTTGCTAGCGGGGACAGATACGCAGTATTTT.

This clonotype was recorded many times. The chain couples TRBV19 to TRBJ1-1; TRBD1 matches 12 bases. There are 16 residues in the CDR3. V shed 6 bases and J 4 bases; nucleotides not matched to a gene: 9. Germline V gene sequence: CDR1 LNHDA, CDR2 SQIVND (reference sequence). CDR3 region: CASRAGTGGLGTEAFF. The CDR3 bases are TGTGCCAGTAGGGCCGGGACAGGGGGCTTGGGCACTGAAGCTTTCTTT.

The gene calls are TRBV20-1 and TRBJ1-5; no reliable D call. Trimming stripped 4 bases from V and 0 bases from J, with 10 bases between. The germline CDR1 and CDR2 sequences are DFQATT and SNEGSKA (reference sequence). This CDR3 has 14 residues. The chain's CDR3 is CSAMEQFSNQPQHF. CDR3 coding DNA: TGCAGTGCTATGGAACAGTTTAGCAATCAGCCCCAGCATTTT.

This clonotype was detected once. The V and J genes are TRBV2 and TRBJ2-3; no reliable D call. With 6 bases removed from V and 11 bases from J, the gap between germline ends came to 21 bases. The germline V gene encodes CDR1 SNHLY and CDR2 FYNNEI. The CDR3 extends over 14 amino acids. The CDR3 here is CASRETSTNNEQYF. The CDR3 bases are TGTGCCAGCAGAGAGACCAGTACGAACAATGAGCAGTATTTT.

This clonotype has ten or more counts. V gene TRBV19 combines with J gene TRBJ2-2; no reliable D call. Germline values: CDR1 LNHDA, CDR2 SQIVND (reference sequence). The CDR3 loop spans 14 amino acids. The V end was cut by 5 bases, the J end by 6 bases, with 13 bases between. CDR3 coding DNA: TGTGCCAGTAGTTTCTCGACTGGGGCCGGGGAGCTGTTTTTT. It is translated as CASSFSTGAGELFF.

Concerning this clonotype: The conserved phenylalanine or tryptophan normally closing the CDR3 is absent here, so this likely arose from a read error. CDR3 sequence reads: CASSLAGTSGRTEQFS. The CDR3 DNA is TGCGCCAGCAGCTTGGCGGGGACTAGCGGGAGGACCGAGCAGTTCTCC. This rearrangement joins TRBV5-1 to TRBJ2-1; 15 positions match TRBD2. CDR3 length: 16 amino acids. Germline V gene sequence: CDR1 SGHRS, CDR2 YFSETQ. V shed 0 bases, J shed 10 bases, and the junction held 5 bases outside the gene matches.

This clonotype occurred a few times. V and J are TRBV10-3 and TRBJ2-7, with a tentative D call TRBD1 (6 bases). V lost 8 bases and J 2 bases, leaving 13 bases between the germline ends. Germline assignment: CDR1 ENHRY and CDR2 SYGVKD. The CDR3 loop spans 13 amino acids. CDR3 residues: CAIGGREPYEQYF. CDR3 nucleotide sequence: TGTGCCATCGGGGGCAGGGAACCCTACGAGCAGTACTTC.

The chain couples TRBV10-1 to TRBJ2-1; D unresolved. This CDR3 spans 13 amino acids. The V gene's germline CDR1 is WNHNN and CDR2 SYGVQD (reference sequence). V shed 10 bases and J shed 6 bases, with 16 bases lying between them. This CDR3 is CATQIGVGNEQFF. The CDR3 coding sequence is TGCGCCACTCAGATTGGGGTAGGCAATGAGCAGTTCTTC.

The V and J genes are TRBV19 and TRBJ2-7; maybe TRBD1 (7 bases). V lost 6 bases and J 3 bases, leaving 15 bases between the germline ends. This CDR3 region has 14 residues. Germline loops: CDR1 LNHDA, CDR2 SQIVND (reference sequence). The CDR3 coding sequence is TGTGCCAGTAGGGGGCGGGACAGAGACTACGAGCAGTACTTC. This translates into CASRGRDRDYEQYF.

This clonotype was seen ten or more times. The V gene is TRBV2, the J gene TRBJ2-7; D is ambiguous. The CDR3 has 14 residues. Trimming removed 7 bases at V and 3 bases at J, with 16 bases between. Germline V lookup: CDR1 SNHLY, CDR2 FYNNEI. The CDR3 DNA sequence: TGTGCCAGCAAATCAGAGCGCAGTGTCTACGAGCAGTACTTC. This gives the protein CASKSERSVYEQYF.

Of note for this clonotype: A read error may be the cause here, since a much bigger clone is one base away. The chain combines TRBV6-5 with TRBJ2-5; TRBD1 matches 7 bases. Per germline, CDR1 MNHEY and CDR2 SVGAGI. This CDR3 is 14 amino acids long. CDR3 loop: CASSYDRVIGTQCF. In DNA, the CDR3 is TGTGCCAGCAGTTACGACAGGGTTATTGGGACCCAGTGCTTC.

V is TRBV5-8 and J is TRBJ2-5; maybe TRBD1 (6 bases). The germline V gene has CDR1 SGHTS and CDR2 YDEGEE. Trimming removed 4 bases at V and 0 bases at J, with 13 bases between. The CDR3 is 15 residues long. Here the CDR3 DNA reads TGTGCCAGCAGCCCCAGGGGAAGTAACCAAGAGACCCAGTACTTC. This translates into CASSPRGSNQETQYF.

The genes are TRBV10-2 and TRBJ2-1; 9 bases agree with TRBD1. V was pared by 3 bases and J by 4 bases, with 7 bases of the junction left unmatched. Germline V CDR1 and CDR2: WSHSY, SAAADI. This CDR3 region has 16 residues. The CDR3 here is CASSDRTGAFYNEQFF. The DNA of the CDR3 is TGCGCCAGCAGTGACAGGACAGGGGCTTTTTACAATGAGCAGTTCTTC.